The 20 T cell receptor beta chains reported below all come from one sample, sequenced in a study of PD-L1 blockade in urothelial cancer. This table comes from immunoSEQ multiplex PCR, and its TCRdb copy is limited to in-frame clones, with some not included. The sample includes about 45,000 clones, around 89% seen only once; the top ten take around 3.9%. The starting material was PBMCs, obtained around atezolizumab (anti-PD-L1) treatment. The origin of the receptors is a man older than 75 with urothelial cancer.

The chain links TRBV9 to TRBJ2-2, with D perhaps TRBD1 (5 bases). Trimming removed 3 bases at V and 5 bases at J, with 14 bases between. The CDR3 is 15 residues long. The germline CDR1 and CDR2 sequences are SGDLS and YYNGEE. This CDR3 is CASSATGWSTGELFF. DNA for the CDR3: TGTGCCAGCAGCGCCACAGGTTGGTCGACCGGGGAGCTGTTTTTT.

This chain connects TRBV5-4 to TRBJ2-2; 8 bases match TRBD2. The germline V gene encodes CDR1 SGHNT and CDR2 YYREEE (reference sequence). The CDR3 runs to 16 residues. Trimming took 5 bases from V and 4 from J; bases not matched to a gene: 10. The CDR3 sequence is CASRPYRAGGTGELFF. CDR3 in DNA: TGTGCCAGCAGGCCTTACAGGGCGGGGGGCACCGGGGAGCTGTTTTTT.

The chain couples TRBV28 to TRBJ2-7, with D possibly TRBD1 on 5 matching bases. Looked up from germline, CDR1 is MDHEN and CDR2 is SYDVKM. CDR3 length: 17 residues. Trimming removed 7 bases at V and 1 base at J, with 23 bases between. CDR3 amino acids: CASTSLQIRAGSYEQYF. CDR3 bases: TGTGCCAGCACCTCCCTACAGATCCGTGCAGGGTCCTACGAGCAGTACTTC.

This chain joins TRBV2 and TRBJ1-2, with 11 bases fitting TRBD1. The germline CDR1 and CDR2 sequences are SNHLY and FYNNEI. The CDR3 extends over 13 amino acids. Trimming at V came to 6 bases and at J to 8 bases, leaving 5 bases not matched to a gene. CDR3 in DNA: TGTGCCAGCAGAGTGGGACAGGGGGAAGGCTACACCTTC. This codes for CASRVGQGEGYTF.

This chain connects TRBV5-1 to TRBJ1-2; 7 bases agree with TRBD1. In germline, CDR1 is SGHRS, CDR2 YFSETQ. CDR3 length: 16 residues. V was clipped by 1 base and J by 4 bases; unmatched bases: 10. The CDR3 DNA reads TGCGCCAGCAGCTTGAGACCGGGACAGACATTCTATGGCTACACCTTC. Its protein is CASSLRPGQTFYGYTF.

The gene calls are TRBV7-6 and TRBJ1-1; D might be TRBD1 (6 bases). This CDR3 has 17 amino acids. Germline CDR1 reads SGHVS; CDR2 reads FNYEAQ. Trimming shortened V by 1 base and J by 0 bases, and 15 bases separated the two germline ends. The CDR3 sequence: CASSLGTSGQMNTEAFF. The CDR3 DNA follows: TGTGCCAGCAGCTTAGGAACCTCGGGACAAATGAACACTGAAGCTTTCTTT.

As for this clone: The identical CDR3 is also encoded by other nucleotide sequences in the sample. The chain uses TRBV29-1 and TRBJ2-2; D not resolved. CDR3 length: 15 residues. The V gene's germline CDR1 is SQVTM and CDR2 ANQGSEA. V dropped 1 base and J dropped 6 bases, with 15 bases sitting between them. In nucleotides, the CDR3 is TGCAGCGTTGAAGGCCCGAGTCCGCCGCCCGGGGAGCTGTTTTTT. Protein sequence: CSVEGPSPPPGELFF.

The V call is TRBV5-1, the J call TRBJ2-1, with D unclear. Germline CDR1 reads SGHRS; CDR2 reads YFSETQ. Trimming took off 0 bases at V and 1 base at J, with 8 bases between the two ends. The CDR3 is 15 residues long. The CDR3 loop is CASSLAAVSYNEQFF. DNA for the CDR3: TGCGCCAGCAGCTTGGCCGCGGTATCCTACAATGAGCAGTTCTTC.

Only a few counts were recorded for this clone. The chain is built from TRBV6-6 and TRBJ1-5; 8 bases align to TRBD1. V lost 6 bases, J lost 4 bases, and 11 bases stayed unmatched. The CDR3 runs 16 residues. Germline assignment: CDR1 MNHNY and CDR2 SVGAGI (reference sequence). The CDR3 region is CASSESRGQGNQPQHF. DNA of the CDR3: TGTGCCAGCAGCGAATCTAGAGGACAGGGAAATCAGCCCCAGCATTTT.

The chain joins TRBV6-5 to TRBJ2-1; 7 nucleotides agree with TRBD2. The ends lost 2 bases at V and 7 bases at J; junction bases unmatched: 5. The CDR3 covers 14 residues. Germline-derived CDR1 and CDR2 are MNHEY and SVGAGI. CDR3 amino acids: CASSYRGGSNEQFF. CDR3 DNA: TGTGCCAGCAGTTACCGTGGCGGGAGTAATGAGCAGTTCTTC.

The chain recombines TRBV30 with TRBJ1-2, with D possibly being TRBD1 (5 bases). CDR3 length equals 13 residues. V shed 3 bases and J shed 3 bases, with 11 bases lying between them. Germline V CDR1 and CDR2: GTSNPN, SVGIG (reference sequence). The CDR3 loop is CAWRIGRDYGYTF. The CDR3 bases are TGTGCCTGGAGAATCGGCAGGGACTATGGCTACACCTTC.

Judged by abundance, this clone is medium-sized (0.01 to 0.1%). The V call is TRBV6-6, the J call TRBJ1-4; weak D call: TRBD1 (6 bases). The V end was cut by 7 bases, the J end by 5 bases, with 14 bases between. CDR1 and CDR2 from the germline V gene are MNHNY and SVGAGI (reference sequence). The CDR3 has 14 residues. The CDR3 spells CASTLGQSNEKLFF. CDR3 in DNA: TGTGCCAGCACCCTAGGACAGAGCAATGAAAAACTGTTTTTT.

This chain uses TRBV7-2 with TRBJ2-3, with 7 bases matching TRBD2. The V gene's germline CDR1 is SGHTA and CDR2 FQGNSA. With 6 bases clipped from V and 1 base from J, the junction kept 7 bases outside the gene matches. The CDR3 covers 15 residues. The CDR3 region is CASSRNRGGTDTQYF. CDR3 sequence (DNA): TGTGCCAGCAGTCGCAACCGGGGGGGCACAGATACGCAGTATTTT.

The rearrangement joins TRBV6-1 to TRBJ2-7, with 7 positions matching TRBD1. The CDR3 contains 14 residues. In germline, CDR1 is MNHNS, CDR2 SASEGT. J lost 3 bases, V lost 11 bases, and 13 bases had no gene match. CDR3 coding DNA: TGTGCCGCTTACGGACAGGCTCCCAACTACGAGCAGTACTTC. This gives the protein CAAYGQAPNYEQYF.

The chain is built from TRBV30 and TRBJ1-2, with 9 bases aligning to TRBD1. The CDR3 consists of 17 residues. The ends lost 1 base at V and 0 bases at J; junction bases unmatched: 9. From germline, CDR1 is GTSNPN and CDR2 SVGIG (reference sequence). The CDR3 nucleotides are TGTGCCTGGAGTGCCCACAGGGGGCTCCCCCCTAACTATGGCTACACCTTC. The encoded protein is CAWSAHRGLPPNYGYTF.

This sequence joins TRBV10-1 and TRBJ2-7; TRBD1 matches at 11 bases. This CDR3 region has 14 residues. J was trimmed by 4 bases and V by 4 bases; bases with no gene match: 3. Germline CDR1 and CDR2: WNHNN and SYGVQD (reference sequence). DNA of the CDR3: TGCGCCAGCAGTGGGGACAGGGGGAGATACGAGCAGTACTTC. Translation gives CASSGDRGRYEQYF.

The chain carries TRBV11-2 and TRBJ1-3; 7 nucleotides match TRBD1. Germline loops: CDR1 SGHAT, CDR2 FQNNGV. The CDR3 is 16 amino acids. V trimming: 5 bases; J trimming: 0 bases; junction bases outside the gene matches: 7. The CDR3 coding sequence is TGTGCCAGCAGCGCACGACAGGGCTACTCTGGAAACACCATATATTTT. Encoded protein: CASSARQGYSGNTIYF.

The rearrangement uses TRBV7-2 and TRBJ2-7; TRBD1 matches at 7 bases. Per germline, CDR1 SGHTA and CDR2 FQGNSA. The junction had 6 bases not matched to a gene; V was cut back by 1 base and J by 0 bases. CDR3 length: 16 residues. DNA for the CDR3: TGTGCCAGCAGCTTAGAGGGACAGATACCCTCCTACGAGCAGTACTTC. It encodes CASSLEGQIPSYEQYF.

The J gene is TRBJ2-5, the V gene TRBV29-1; weak D call: TRBD2 (5 bases). Germline-derived CDR1 and CDR2 are SQVTM and ANQGSEA. V lost 4 bases and J lost 1, with 7 bases in between. The CDR3 totals 12 residues. CDR3 coding DNA: TGCAGCGTTGCGGCGGGCCAAGAGACCCAGTACTTC. Encoded protein: CSVAAGQETQYF.

This chain links TRBV5-1 with TRBJ2-1; 11 nucleotides agree with TRBD2. CDR1 and CDR2 from the germline V gene are SGHRS and YFSETQ. Trimming took 2 bases from V and 0 from J; bases not matched to a gene: 7. The CDR3 length is 18 residues. The CDR3 sequence: CASSLTGTSGSSYNEQFF. As DNA, the CDR3 is TGCGCCAGCAGCTTAACCGGGACTAGCGGCAGCTCCTACAATGAGCAGTTCTTC.